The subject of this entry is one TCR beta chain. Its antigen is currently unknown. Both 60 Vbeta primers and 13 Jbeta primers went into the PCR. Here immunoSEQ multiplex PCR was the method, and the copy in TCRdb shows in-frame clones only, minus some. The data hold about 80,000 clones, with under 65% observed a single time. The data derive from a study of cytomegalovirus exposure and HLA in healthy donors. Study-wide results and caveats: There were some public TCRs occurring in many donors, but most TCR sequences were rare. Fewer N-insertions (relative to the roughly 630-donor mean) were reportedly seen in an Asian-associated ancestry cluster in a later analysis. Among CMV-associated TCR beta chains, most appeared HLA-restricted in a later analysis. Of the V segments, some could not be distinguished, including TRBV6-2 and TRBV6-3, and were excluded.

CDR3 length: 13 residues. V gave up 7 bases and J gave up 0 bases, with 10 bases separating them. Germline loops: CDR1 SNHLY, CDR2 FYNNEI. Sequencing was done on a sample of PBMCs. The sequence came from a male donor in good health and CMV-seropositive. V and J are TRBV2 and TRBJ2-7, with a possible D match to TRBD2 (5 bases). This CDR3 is CASKIGLSYEQYF. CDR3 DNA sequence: TGTGCCAGCAAGATAGGACTCTCCTACGAGCAGTACTTC.